Listed below are T cell receptor beta chains from one sample, sequenced in a study of technical replicates of blood from several donors. The assay was immunoSEQ multiplex PCR, and TCRdb's table has in-frame clones only and misses some. The top ten hold approximately 0.25% of the sample, which has tens of thousands of clones, about 90% seen once. The sample comprised T cells isolated from PBMCs. These receptors came from a human donor in good health. Each CDR3 is given with its conserved first and last residue. Each record gives: V gene, J gene, clone size, D gene, CDR3 protein, CDR3 DNA. D genes are given only for firm matches. Clone size is stated in some rows and not others, as once, few, many or a class when expanded.

TRBV10-3	TRBJ2-7	.	.	CAISGVYSYEQYF	TGTGCCATCAGCGGAGTTTACTCCTACGAGCAGTACTTC
TRBV5-6	TRBJ2-5	few	.	CASSRGHSQYF	TGTGCCAGCAGCCGAGGACATTCCCAGTACTTC
TRBV15	TRBJ2-3	.	.	CATSRFGVVASSTDTQYF	TGTGCCACCAGCAGATTCGGGGTAGTTGCCAGTAGCACAGATACGCAGTATTTT
TRBV6-4	TRBJ1-5	.	.	CASSEGAGLNQPQHF	TGTGCCAGCAGTGAAGGCGCAGGACTAAATCAGCCCCAGCATTTT
TRBV9	TRBJ2-7	.	TRBD1	CASSVGGGKAYEQYF	TGTGCCAGCAGCGTAGGAGGGGGCAAGGCCTACGAGCAGTACTTC
TRBV7-9	TRBJ1-5	.	TRBD1	CASSWSGTGAFNQPQHF	TGTGCCAGCAGCTGGTCCGGGACAGGGGCTTTCAATCAGCCCCAGCATTTT
TRBV19	TRBJ1-5	.	.	CASSTVVGEDQPQHF	TGTGCCAGTAGTACCGTGGTGGGAGAAGATCAGCCCCAGCATTTT
TRBV2	TRBJ2-4	once	.	CASSEIRTDGDIQYF	TGTGCCAGCAGCGAAATAAGGACCGACGGGGACATTCAGTACTTC
TRBV11-1	TRBJ2-6	.	TRBD1	CASSNLKGAAGANVLTF	TGTGCCAGCAGCAACCTAAAGGGGGCGGCTGGGGCCAACGTCCTGACTTTC
TRBV7-9	TRBJ2-1	.	TRBD2	CASSQTSGRVYNEQFF	TGTGCCAGCAGCCAGACTAGCGGGAGGGTTTACAATGAGCAGTTCTTC
TRBV6-4	TRBJ1-2	.	TRBD1	CASGPPDRPNYTF	TGTGCCAGCGGACCCCCGGACAGGCCTAATTACACCTTC
TRBV19	TRBJ2-7	.	.	CASSADYEQYF	TGTGCCAGTAGCGCAGACTACGAGCAGTACTTC
TRBV6-4	TRBJ1-2	.	.	CASSDRPRGGARGYTF	TGTGCCAGCAGTGACCGCCCCCGGGGGGGCGCGAGGGGCTACACCTTC
TRBV4-1	TRBJ2-7	.	TRBD2	CASSPYSGLAGAYEQYF	TGCGCCAGCAGCCCCTACTCGGGGCTAGCGGGAGCCTACGAGCAGTACTTC
TRBV23-1	TRBJ2-7	.	.	CASRDYSYEQYF	TGCGCCAGCAGGGACTACTCCTACGAGCAGTACTTC
TRBV28	TRBJ2-7	.	TRBD1	CASTPPRDRVDEQYF	TGTGCCAGCACCCCCCCCCGGGACAGGGTTGACGAGCAGTACTTC
TRBV30	TRBJ1-2	.	.	CAWRGTGSGYGYTF	TGTGCCTGGAGGGGAACAGGGTCGGGCTATGGCTACACCTTC